This is a list of T cell receptor beta chains from one sample in a study of shared clonotypes between healthy human individuals. This table comes from immunoSEQ multiplex PCR, and its TCRdb copy is limited to in-frame clones, with some not included. The sample lists roughly 2.5 million clones; approximately 92% were seen once. The sequenced sample was naive CD4+ T cells sorted from blood. The receptor set was obtained from a man between 18 and 29 years old in good health. Each CDR3 is given with its conserved first and last residue. A D gene is named only where the DNA matches it firmly. Expanded clones are given a class, and other clones once, few, many or no size at all.

>TRBV23-1|TRBD2|NA|TRBJ2-7
TGCGCCAGCGGGAGGGCCCGCTCCTACGAGCAGTACTTC
CASGRARSYEQYF
>TRBV5-1|TRBD1|NA|TRBJ2-5
TGCGCCAGCAGCTTGGCAGGGGGCGCAGGAGAGACCCAGTACTTC
CASSLAGGAGETQYF
>TRBV12-5|NA|NA|TRBJ2-3
TGTGCTAGTGCCCTGGGGGGCACGGATACGCAGTATTTT
CASALGGTDTQYF
>TRBV7-9|NA|NA|TRBJ2-5
TGTGCCAGCAGCTTAGATGATTCCCAAGAGACCCAGTACTTC
CASSLDDSQETQYF
>TRBV10-3|NA|NA|TRBJ2-7
TGTGCCATCAGTGAGAGTTCCTACGAGCAGTACTTC
CAISESSYEQYF
>TRBV6-1|NA|NA|TRBJ2-7
TGTGCCAGCAGGGGTTCCTACGAGCAGTACTTC
CASRGSYEQYF
>TRBV5-1|TRBD1|once|TRBJ2-7
TGCGCCAGCAGCCGAACTGAACAGGGGGGAATCTACTCCTACGAGCAGTACTTC
CASSRTEQGGIYSYEQYF
>TRBV14|NA|NA|TRBJ2-5
TGTGCCAGCAGCCCCCGCCTACAAGAGACCCAGTACTTC
CASSPRLQETQYF
>TRBV5-1|NA|NA|TRBJ1-2
TGCGCCAGCAGCATAACGGACAGCTATGGCTACACCTTC
CASSITDSYGYTF
>TRBV28|NA|NA|TRBJ1-3
TGTGCCTCGTTTGGGGGACGGAGCTCTGGAAACACCATATATTTT
CASFGGRSSGNTIYF
>TRBV19|TRBD2|NA|TRBJ2-1
TGTGCCAGTAGGGGACTAGCGGGAGAAGTTTCCGGTGAGCAGTTCTTC
CASRGLAGEVSGEQFF
>TRBV6-7|TRBD1|NA|TRBJ2-2
TGTGCCAGCAGTTACTTGAGATCCGACAGGGTGGCCGGGGAGCTGTTTTTT
CASSYLRSDRVAGELFF
>TRBV10-1|NA|NA|TRBJ2-7
TGCGCCAGCCCCCCCCCGGGGAACCTTGGGTACACCGAGCAGTACTTC
CASPPPGNLGYTEQYF
>TRBV29-1|NA|NA|TRBJ2-5
TGCAGCGTTGGCGGGATGGGGATTGAAACCCAGTACTTC
CSVGGMGIETQYF
>TRBV5-6|TRBD1|NA|TRBJ1-3
TGTGCCAGCAGCTTGGCGGGACAGCCTCCAAACACCATATATTTT
CASSLAGQPPNTIYF
>TRBV28|TRBD1|NA|TRBJ1-2
TGTGCCAGCACCTCCGGACAGGGGATAGAACGAGGCTACACCTTC
CASTSGQGIERGYTF
>TRBV7-8|NA|NA|TRBJ1-5
TGTGCCAGCACCCGTAGTCCAGGTTATAGCAATCAGCCCCAGCATTTT
CASTRSPGYSNQPQHF
>TRBV19|NA|few|TRBJ1-1
TGTGCCAGTAGCCAAAGAGAAGATAACACTGAAGCTTTCTTT
CASSQREDNTEAFF
>TRBV27|TRBD2|NA|TRBJ2-2
TGTGCCAGCAGAATTAGGACTAGCGCCCCCGGGGAGCTGTTTTTT
CASRIRTSAPGELFF
>TRBV27|NA|NA|TRBJ1-1
TGTGCCAGCAGTTTGGGGCATTCTAACACTGAAGCTTTCTTT
CASSLGHSNTEAFF
>TRBV25-1|NA|NA|TRBJ2-3
TGTGCCAGCAGTGAAAACTTTTTAGCGCAGAGCACAGATACGCAGTATTTT
CASSENFLAQSTDTQYF